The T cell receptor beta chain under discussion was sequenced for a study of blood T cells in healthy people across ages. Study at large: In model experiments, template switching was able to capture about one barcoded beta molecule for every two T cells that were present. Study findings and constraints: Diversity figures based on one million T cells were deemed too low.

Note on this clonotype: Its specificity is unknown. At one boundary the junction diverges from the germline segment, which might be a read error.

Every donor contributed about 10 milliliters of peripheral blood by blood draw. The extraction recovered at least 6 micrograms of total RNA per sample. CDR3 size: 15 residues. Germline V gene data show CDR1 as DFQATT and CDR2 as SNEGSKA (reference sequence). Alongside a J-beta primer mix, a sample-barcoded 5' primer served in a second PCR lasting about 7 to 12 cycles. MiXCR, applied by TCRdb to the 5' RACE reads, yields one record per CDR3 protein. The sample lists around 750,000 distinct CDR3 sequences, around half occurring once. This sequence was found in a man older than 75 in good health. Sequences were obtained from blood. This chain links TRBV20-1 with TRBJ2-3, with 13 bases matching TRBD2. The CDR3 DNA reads TGCGGTGCTAGCTGGACTAGCGGGAGACCAGATACGCAGTATTTT. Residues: CGASWTSGRPDTQYF.